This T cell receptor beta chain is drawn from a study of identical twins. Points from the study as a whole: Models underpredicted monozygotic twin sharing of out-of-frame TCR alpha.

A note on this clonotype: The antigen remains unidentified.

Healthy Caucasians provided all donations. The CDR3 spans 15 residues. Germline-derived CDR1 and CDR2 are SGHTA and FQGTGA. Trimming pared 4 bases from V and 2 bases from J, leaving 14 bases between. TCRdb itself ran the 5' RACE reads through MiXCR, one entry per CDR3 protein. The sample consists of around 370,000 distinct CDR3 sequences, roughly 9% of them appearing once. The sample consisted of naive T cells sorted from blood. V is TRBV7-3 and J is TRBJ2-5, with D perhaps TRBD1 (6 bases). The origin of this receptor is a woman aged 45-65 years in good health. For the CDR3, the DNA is TGTGCCAGCAGCTCACTCCGGACAGAACAAGAGACCCAGTACTTC. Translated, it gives CASSSLRTEQETQYF.